This TCR beta chain was obtained from a study of blood T cells in healthy people across ages. General study points: Long-lived donors exceeded aged donors in naive CD4+ cells and diversity. Across samples, TCR beta diversity tracked strongly with naive T cell percentage.

For the second PCR, which ran for about 7 to 11 cycles, a sample-barcoded 5' primer and a J-beta primer mix were used. MiXCR was run by TCRdb on the 5' RACE reads, yielding one entry per CDR3 protein. The sample has hundreds of thousands of distinct CDR3 sequences; less than 40% are singletons. In the case of this clonotype: Its antigen is not identified. This may come from a read error, since a much larger clone is one base off.

Every sample yielded at least 6.5 million isolated PBMCs. The sequenced material came from blood. The clonotype originates from an elderly woman in good health.

The CDR3 reads CSASGAGEIEAFF. As DNA, the CDR3 is TGCAGTGCTAGTGGGGCGGGCGAGATTGAAGCTTTCTTT. This chain joins TRBV20-1 and TRBJ1-1; D might be TRBD1 (5 bases). The CDR3 length is 13 residues. From germline, CDR1 is DFQATT and CDR2 SNEGSKA (reference sequence). V lost 3 bases and J 7 bases, leaving 15 bases between the germline ends.